The rows below give T cell receptor beta chains drawn from one sample of a study of identical twins. TCRdb analysed the 5' RACE reads with MiXCR anew, one entry per CDR3 protein. The sample has about 100,000 distinct CDR3 sequences; 5.9% are singletons. The material sequenced was memory T cells sorted from blood. Receptors were obtained from a woman between 50 and 59 years old in good health. CDR3s include the opening cysteine and the closing phenylalanine or tryptophan. Each record gives: J gene, V gene, CDR3 protein.

TRBJ2-1 TRBV20-1 CSAVSGREDEQFF
TRBJ1-1 TRBV5-1 CASSSSGEGEAFF
TRBJ2-7 TRBV11-1 CASSSRAGTSGMTYEQYF
TRBJ2-1 TRBV2 CASTQSGEQFF
TRBJ1-3 TRBV7-2 CASSLGGQGGNTIYF
TRBJ1-4 TRBV20-1 CSAMQVGLGEKLFF
TRBJ2-2 TRBV27 CASSFLEDGGELFF
TRBJ2-4 TRBV4-1 CASSPGTGMRVAKNIQYF
TRBJ2-1 TRBV7-9 CASSNTGLVSDEQFF
TRBJ2-1 TRBV12-5 CASGPPALSYNEQFF
TRBJ2-1 TRBV7-6 CASSLATSGNEQFF
TRBJ2-5 TRBV24-1 CATSDFIGTSGQETQYF
TRBJ1-5 TRBV6-5 CASSYSREASNQPQHF
TRBJ2-3 TRBV12-3/TRBV12-4 CASSFGSDTQYF
TRBJ1-5 TRBV24-1 CATSDPDRGGDQPQHF
TRBJ1-6 TRBV12-3/TRBV12-4 CASSLGGSSPLHF
TRBJ1-3 TRBV5-6 CASSPDPGQGANTIYF
TRBJ2-2 TRBV12-3/TRBV12-4 CASSLGREPTGELFF
TRBJ1-4 TRBV25-1 CASSESGGYEKLFF
TRBJ2-7 TRBV19 CASSMGTSGRIDEQYF
TRBJ2-3 TRBV14 CASRYGTAYADTQYF
TRBJ2-3 TRBV29-1 CSVAIGGVGTDTQYF
TRBJ2-1 TRBV11-2 CASSGSRSYNEQFF
TRBJ1-4 TRBV5-1 CASKGEKLFF
TRBJ2-5 TRBV14 CASSQGQGRKTQYF
TRBJ2-5 TRBV7-9 CAIRLGETQYF
TRBJ2-1 TRBV5-1 CASSLGSSAGGLGEQFF
TRBJ1-2 TRBV12-3/TRBV12-4 CASSLETGTRIYGYTF
TRBJ2-1 TRBV11-2 CASSLGYEQFF
TRBJ2-1 TRBV12-3/TRBV12-4 CASSLTSFQSSYNEQFF
TRBJ2-5 TRBV20-1 CSARDNRGRETQYF
TRBJ1-5 TRBV4-1 CASSPSDSPSHQPQHF
TRBJ2-1 TRBV5-1 CASSLDRDEGNEQFF
TRBJ2-3 TRBV6-5 CASSLRPADTQYF
TRBJ2-5 TRBV12-3/TRBV12-4 CASTRDTQETQYF
TRBJ1-1 TRBV5-5 CASSARSASEAFF
TRBJ1-2 TRBV3-1 CASSLQTGAGGYTF
TRBJ2-4 TRBV5-5 CASSTYLGQVGNIQYF
TRBJ2-2 TRBV12-3/TRBV12-4 CASSLGGQGSTGELFF
TRBJ1-1 TRBV24-1 CATRPTGMGTEAFF
TRBJ2-2 TRBV29-1 CSVSRAGGVGELFF
TRBJ2-7 TRBV2 CATQETGTEYEQYF
TRBJ2-3 TRBV2 CASSQARRYADTQYF
TRBJ1-1 TRBV5-1 CASRPPGAGTEAFF
TRBJ1-4 TRBV29-1 CSVGRQDEKLFF
TRBJ2-5 TRBV10-2 CASSQVQREETQYF
TRBJ1-5 TRBV20-1 CSASSTLGGGQPQHF
TRBJ2-1 TRBV3-1 CASSERDRYNEQFF
TRBJ2-3 TRBV30 CAWSVRERDTQYF
TRBJ2-5 TRBV24-1 CATSDLDGRAQETQYF
TRBJ2-5 TRBV9 CASSAGTLGQETQYF
TRBJ1-1 TRBV3-1 CASSQVAGAEAFF
TRBJ2-5 TRBV5-1 CASSLDPGRVEETQYF
TRBJ2-2 TRBV19 CASSIDRQGARTGELFF